The clone carrying this T cell receptor beta chain appeared many times. The record originates from a study of T cells after yellow fever vaccination. Via MiXCR, TCRdb re-called the 5' RACE reads, giving one row per CDR3 protein. The profile shows about 260,000 distinct CDR3 sequences, 5.2% of them singletons. The sample consisted of CD4+ T cells sorted from PBMCs, taken on the day of the yellow fever booster vaccination. This receptor was obtained from a man between 18 and 35 years old who received the YFV17D yellow fever vaccine.

The CDR3 sequence is CASRPGQGSGELFF. In DNA, the CDR3 is TGTGCCAGCAGACCGGGACAGGGGTCCGGGGAGCTGTTTTTT. V is TRBV7-9 and J is TRBJ2-2; 10 nucleotides agree with TRBD1. CDR3 size: 14 residues. Germline trimming cut 6 bases from V and 6 bases from J; bases unmatched to any gene: 4. CDR1 is SEHNR, CDR2 FQNEAQ, per germline (reference sequence).